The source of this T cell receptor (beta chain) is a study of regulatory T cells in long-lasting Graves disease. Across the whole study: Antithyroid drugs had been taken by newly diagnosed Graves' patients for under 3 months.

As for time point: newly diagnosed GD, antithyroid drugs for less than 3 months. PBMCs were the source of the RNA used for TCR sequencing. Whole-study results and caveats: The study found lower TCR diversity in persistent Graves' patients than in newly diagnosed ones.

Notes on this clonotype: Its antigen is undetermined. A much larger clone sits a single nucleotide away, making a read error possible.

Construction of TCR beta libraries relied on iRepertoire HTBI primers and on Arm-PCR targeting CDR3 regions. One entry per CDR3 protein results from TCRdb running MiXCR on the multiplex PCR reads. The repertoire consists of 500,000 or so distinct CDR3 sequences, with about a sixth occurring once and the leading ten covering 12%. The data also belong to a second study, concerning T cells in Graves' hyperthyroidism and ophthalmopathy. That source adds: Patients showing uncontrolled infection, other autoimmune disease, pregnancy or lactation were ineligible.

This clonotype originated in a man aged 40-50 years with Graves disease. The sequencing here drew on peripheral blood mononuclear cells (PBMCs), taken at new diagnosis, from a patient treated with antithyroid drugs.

The CDR3 loop reads CASSPEGGDHYGYTF. The CDR3 region has the DNA TGTGCCAGCTCACCGGAAGGGGGCGATCACTATGGCTACACCTTC. V gene TRBV18 combines with J gene TRBJ1-2, with 7 positions matching TRBD1. The J segment lost 3 bases and the V segment lost 3 bases, leaving 7 bases of the junction unmatched. CDR1 is KGHSH, CDR2 LQKENI, per germline. This CDR3 has 15 residues.